Each of the 17 T cell receptor beta chains below was sequenced from the same sample in a study of T-cell reconstitution after alpha-beta-depleted transplantation in children. During its preparation, the TCRbeta library received unique molecular identifiers. TCRdb re-analysed the PCR reads in MiXCR, keeping a single row per CDR3 protein. The table records fewer than 750,000 distinct CDR3 sequences, 20% to 25% of them present only once. Source: PBMCs, mostly from graft donor cells, taken 360 days after TCRalphabeta/CD19-depleted stem cell transplant. These TCRs come from a boy younger than two who had a stem cell transplant for acute myeloid leukemia, so the T cells may come from the graft donor.

This clonotype was seen many times. The V call is TRBV27, the J call TRBJ2-1, with 8 bases identical to TRBD1. The ends lost 4 bases at V and 1 base at J; junction bases unmatched: 3. The CDR3 spans 15 residues. Germline V gene data show CDR1 as MNHEY and CDR2 as SMNVEV (reference sequence). The CDR3: CASSYGTGSYNEQFF. Written as DNA, the CDR3 is TGTGCCAGCAGTTACGGGACAGGATCCTACAATGAGCAGTTCTTC.

This clonotype occurred many times. The rearrangement uses TRBV20-1 and TRBJ2-7; 8 bases map to TRBD2. Germline V gives CDR1 DFQATT, CDR2 SNEGSKA (reference sequence). With 4 bases clipped from V and 3 bases from J, the junction kept 5 bases outside the gene matches. The CDR3 covers 13 residues. The CDR3 DNA reads as TGCAGTGCTAAAAAGCGGGGGCTCTACGAGCAGTACTTC. The encoded protein is CSAKKRGLYEQYF.

This chain links TRBV5-1 with TRBJ2-1; possible D gene TRBD1, 5 bases. Germline CDR1 and CDR2: SGHRS and YFSETQ. The CDR3 is 15 residues long. V shed 0 bases and J shed 9 bases, with 16 bases lying between them. DNA of the CDR3: TGCGCCAGCAGCTTGGTACAGGCCCCGCCGGGTGAGCAGTTCTTC. Encoded protein: CASSLVQAPPGEQFF.

This clonotype appeared once. The genes are TRBV20-1 and TRBJ2-1; D may be TRBD2 (6 bases). This CDR3 comprises 16 residues. Trimming stripped 6 bases from V and 6 bases from J, with 24 bases between. CDR1 DFQATT and CDR2 SNEGSKA come from the germline V gene (reference sequence). CDR3 amino acids: CSAGTPGDWPPNEQFF. CDR3 DNA sequence: TGCAGTGCAGGGACCCCTGGGGACTGGCCCCCCAATGAGCAGTTCTTC.

This clonotype has ten or more counts. CDR3 in DNA: TGTGCCAGCTCACCACGGACCCAGTGGCAGCCCCAGCATTTT. Its protein is CASSPRTQWQPQHF. This chain links TRBV18 with TRBJ1-5, with D hard to call. CDR1 and CDR2 from the germline V gene are KGHSH and LQKENI. The CDR3 is 14 residues long. Trimming took off 1 base at V and 7 bases at J, with 11 bases between the two ends. Full variable domain (missing parts from reference TRBV18 and TRBJ1-5): NAGVMQNPRHLVRRRGQEARLRCSPMKGHSHVYWYRQLPEEGLKFMVYLQKENIIDESGMPKERFSAEFPKEGPSILRIQQVVRGDSAAYFCASSPRTQWQPQHFGDGTRLSIL.

This clonotype was counted ten times or more. The chain combines TRBV29-1 with TRBJ2-7; D is undetermined. Germline V lookup: CDR1 SQVTM, CDR2 ANQGSEA. CDR3 length: 12 amino acids. The V gene lost 0 bases and the J gene lost 3 bases, with 6 bases spanning the gap. The CDR3 coding sequence is TGCAGCGTTGAAGACTTAAACTACGAGCAGTACGTC. This encodes CSVEDLNYEQYV.

This clonotype was observed at least ten times. The chain couples TRBV7-7 to TRBJ2-5; tentative D call: TRBD1 (6 bases). Trimming removed 6 bases at V and 4 bases at J, with 9 bases between. In germline, CDR1 is SSHAT, CDR2 FNYEAQ (reference sequence). This CDR3 comprises 12 residues. CDR3 sequence reads: CASSTGLETQYF. As DNA, the CDR3 is TGTGCCAGCAGTACAGGGCTAGAGACCCAGTACTTC.

This clonotype was counted only a few times. This chain links TRBV2 with TRBJ2-2, with D uncertain. CDR3 length: 14 residues. Trimming stripped 4 bases from V and 6 bases from J, with 12 bases between. In germline, CDR1 is SNHLY, CDR2 FYNNEI. CDR3 loop: CASSVRPSAGELFF. Here the CDR3 DNA reads TGTGCCAGCAGTGTGCGACCTTCCGCCGGGGAGCTGTTTTTT.

The chain carries TRBV4-3 and TRBJ2-5; 7 positions agree with TRBD2. This CDR3 is 17 amino acids long. Germline trimming cut 0 bases from V and 5 bases from J; bases unmatched to any gene: 12. Germline V gives CDR1 LGHNA, CDR2 YSLEER. CDR3 amino acids: CASSQEVYGVGGETQYF. DNA of the CDR3: TGCGCCAGCAGCCAAGAAGTATACGGGGTGGGGGGGGAGACCCAGTACTTC.

This clonotype was detected a few times. The chain recombines TRBV10-3 with TRBJ1-5, with 11 bases that match TRBD1. CDR3 length: 14 residues. The V and J ends lost 3 bases and 9 bases, in that order; junction bases with no gene match: 4. Germline V gene data show CDR1 as ENHRY and CDR2 as SYGVKD. The CDR3 region has the DNA TGTGCCATCAGTGAAGGGACAGGGGGAGCGCCCCAGCATTTT. Translated: CAISEGTGGAPQHF.

V is TRBV12-3 or TRBV12-4 and J is TRBJ1-1, with D possibly TRBD1 on 5 matching bases. CDR3 length: 15 residues. Trimming cost V 5 bases and J 2 bases, with 15 bases left between them. Here the CDR3 reads CASSPRQRPNTEAFF. CDR3 DNA sequence: TGTGCCAGCAGTCCGAGACAGCGACCCAACACTGAAGCTTTCTTT.

Turning to this clonotype: A much larger clonotype is one base distant, so this may be a read error. The conserved phenylalanine or tryptophan normally closing the CDR3 is absent here, so this likely arose from a read error. The CDR3 reads CASSLVLAGDVTGELFL. CDR3 nucleotides: TGTGCCAGCAGTTTAGTCTTAGCGGGGGACGTCACCGGGGAGCTGTTTCTT. The chain uses TRBV12-3 or TRBV12-4 and TRBJ2-2; the match to TRBD2 covers 9 bases. The CDR3 extends over 17 amino acids. Germline trimming cut 1 base from V and 4 bases from J; bases unmatched to any gene: 7.

This clonotype was counted between two and nine times. This rearrangement joins TRBV7-3 to TRBJ2-7, with TRBD2 matching 9 bases. This CDR3 contains 13 residues. V shed 6 bases, J shed 6 bases, and the junction held 6 bases outside the gene matches. The germline V gene has CDR1 SGHTA and CDR2 FQGTGA. The CDR3: CASSLSGGSEQYF. The DNA for the CDR3 is TGTGCCAGCAGTCTTAGCGGGGGCAGCGAGCAGTACTTC.

This clonotype was picked up many times. The V call is TRBV6-2 or TRBV6-3, the J call TRBJ2-7; TRBD1 agrees at 8 bases. CDR1 is MNHEY and CDR2 is SVGEGT in the germline V gene. J was trimmed by 5 bases and V by 6 bases; bases with no gene match: 3. This CDR3 contains 12 residues. The CDR3 sequence is CASSLQGDEQYF. The CDR3 DNA follows: TGTGCCAGCAGCCTACAGGGGGACGAGCAGTACTTC.

This clonotype was counted only a few times. The chain recombines TRBV20-1 with TRBJ2-1; weak D call: TRBD2 (7 bases). CDR1 and CDR2 from the germline V gene are DFQATT and SNEGSKA (reference sequence). The CDR3 covers 14 residues. V lost 6 bases to trimming and J lost 4 bases, with 16 bases between them. CDR3 sequence (DNA): TGCAGTGCCGGGGGGCCGGAGACATACAATGAGCAGTTCTTC. This codes for CSAGGPETYNEQFF.

This clonotype appeared a few times. The chain couples TRBV12-3 or TRBV12-4 to TRBJ2-5; D is unresolved. CDR3 length: 12 residues. Between the trimmed V and J ends, which lost 7 bases and 5 bases, there was a span of 11 bases. Here the CDR3 DNA reads TGTGCCAGCACCACCCGACTCGAGACCCAGTACTTC. It yields the protein CASTTRLETQYF.

This clonotype has at least ten counts. The chain couples TRBV4-2 to TRBJ2-1, with TRBD2 identical over 9 bases. The ends lost 0 bases at V and 6 bases at J; junction bases unmatched: 6. From germline, CDR1 is LGHNA and CDR2 YNFKEQ. This CDR3 is 16 amino acids long. This CDR3 is CASSQDRGGGANEQFF. The CDR3 DNA reads as TGTGCCAGCAGCCAAGATAGAGGCGGGGGGGCCAATGAGCAGTTCTTC.